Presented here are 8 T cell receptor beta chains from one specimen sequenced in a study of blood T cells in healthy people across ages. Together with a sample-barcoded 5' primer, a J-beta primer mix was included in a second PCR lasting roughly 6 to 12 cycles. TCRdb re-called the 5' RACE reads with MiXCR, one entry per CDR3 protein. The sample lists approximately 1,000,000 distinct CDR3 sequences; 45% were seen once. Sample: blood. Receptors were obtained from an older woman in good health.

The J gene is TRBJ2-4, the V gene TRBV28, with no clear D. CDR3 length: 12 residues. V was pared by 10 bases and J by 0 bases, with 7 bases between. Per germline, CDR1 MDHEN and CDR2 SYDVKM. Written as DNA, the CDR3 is TGTGCCACGGGCCTAGCCAAAAACATTCAGTACTTC. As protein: CATGLAKNIQYF.

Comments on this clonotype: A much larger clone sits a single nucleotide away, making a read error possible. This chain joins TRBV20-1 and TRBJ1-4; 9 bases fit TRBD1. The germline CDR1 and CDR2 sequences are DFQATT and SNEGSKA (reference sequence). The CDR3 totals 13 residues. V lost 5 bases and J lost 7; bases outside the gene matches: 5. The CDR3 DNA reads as TGCAGTGCTCCAACAGGGGGCATTGAAAAACTGTTTTTT. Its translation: CSAPTGGIEKLFF.

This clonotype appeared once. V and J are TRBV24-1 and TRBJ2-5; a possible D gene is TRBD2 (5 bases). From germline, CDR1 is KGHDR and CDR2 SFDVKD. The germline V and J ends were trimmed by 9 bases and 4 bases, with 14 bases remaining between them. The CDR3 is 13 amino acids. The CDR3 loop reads CATPEVSAETQYF. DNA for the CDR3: TGTGCCACCCCGGAGGTTAGCGCAGAGACCCAGTACTTC.

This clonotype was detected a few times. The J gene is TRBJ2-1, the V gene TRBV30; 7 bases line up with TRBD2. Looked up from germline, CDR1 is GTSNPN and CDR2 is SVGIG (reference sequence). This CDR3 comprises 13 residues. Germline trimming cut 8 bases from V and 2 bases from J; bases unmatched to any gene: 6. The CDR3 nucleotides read TGTGCCGGACCAGCGGGGACCTACAATGAGCAGTTCTTC. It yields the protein CAGPAGTYNEQFF.

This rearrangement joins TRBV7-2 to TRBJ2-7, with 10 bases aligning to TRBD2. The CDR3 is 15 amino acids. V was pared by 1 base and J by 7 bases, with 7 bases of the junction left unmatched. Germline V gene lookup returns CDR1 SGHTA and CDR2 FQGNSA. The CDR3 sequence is CASSLEGLADNEQYF. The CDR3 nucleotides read TGTGCCAGCAGCTTAGAAGGACTAGCGGACAATGAGCAGTACTTC.

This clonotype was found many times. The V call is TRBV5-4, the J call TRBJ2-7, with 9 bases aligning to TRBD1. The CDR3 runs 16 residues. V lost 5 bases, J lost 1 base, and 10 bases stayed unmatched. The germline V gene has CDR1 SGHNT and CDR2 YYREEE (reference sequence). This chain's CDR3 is CASSSPGTGLSYEQYF. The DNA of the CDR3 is TGTGCCAGCAGTTCTCCCGGGACAGGGCTGTCCTACGAGCAGTACTTC.

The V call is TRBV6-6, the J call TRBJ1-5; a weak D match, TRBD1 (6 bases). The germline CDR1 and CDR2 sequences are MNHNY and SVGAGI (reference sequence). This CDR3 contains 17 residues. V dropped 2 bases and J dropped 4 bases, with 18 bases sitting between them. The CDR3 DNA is TGTGCCAGCAGTTACCAGGCAGGGGAACTAGGGAATCAGCCCCAGCATTTT. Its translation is CASSYQAGELGNQPQHF.

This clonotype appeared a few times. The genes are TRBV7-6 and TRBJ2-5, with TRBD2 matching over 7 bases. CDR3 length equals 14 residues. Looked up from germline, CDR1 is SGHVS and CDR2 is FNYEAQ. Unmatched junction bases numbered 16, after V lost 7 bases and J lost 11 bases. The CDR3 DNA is TGTGCCAGCAAAGAGGGGAGGGCCGGCAATGAGCAGTACTTC. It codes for CASKEGRAGNEQYF.